The rows below give T cell receptor beta chains drawn from one sample of a study of cytomegalovirus exposure and HLA in healthy donors. Assay: immunoSEQ multiplex PCR; the TCRdb copy retains only in-frame clones and omits some. The table records 40,000 to 55,000 clones, about nine tenths of them present only once. The source material was PBMCs. The source of these receptors is a woman aged 25 to 39 in good health and CMV-seronegative. The CDR3 runs from the conserved cysteine through the conserved F or W. The D gene is left open where the match is weak. Where a row states a size, it is once, few, many or the class of an expanded clone; other rows omit it.

TRBV29-1	-	-	TRBJ2-5	CSVDRQGTYQETQYF	TGCAGCGTTGATCGGCAGGGGACCTACCAAGAGACCCAGTACTTC
TRBV27	-	TRBD1	TRBJ1-2	CASSWTGTFRGYTF	TGTGCCAGCAGTTGGACAGGGACCTTTCGGGGCTACACCTTC
TRBV28	-	TRBD1	TRBJ2-6	CASSNRDRGDGANVLTF	TGTGCCAGCAGTAACCGGGACAGGGGCGACGGGGCCAACGTCCTGACTTTC
TRBV6-5	-	-	TRBJ2-7	CASTQPNYEQYF	TGTGCCAGCACACAGCCCAATTACGAGCAGTACTTC
TRBV28	-	TRBD2	TRBJ2-7	CASRPGHFKGTSGKVEQYF	TGTGCCAGCAGACCCGGTCATTTTAAGGGGACTAGCGGGAAGGTCGAGCAGTACTTC
TRBV27	once	-	TRBJ2-7	CATTPNRYSYEQYF	TGTGCTACCACACCGAACAGGTACTCCTACGAGCAGTACTTC
TRBV6-1	-	-	TRBJ1-2	CASSEAPWASAAYGYTF	TGTGCCAGCAGTGAAGCGCCCTGGGCCTCCGCCGCTTATGGCTACACCTTC
TRBV4-1	-	-	TRBJ2-7	CASSQGRGLYEQYF	TGCGCCAGCAGCCAAGGACGCGGCCTCTACGAGCAGTACTTC
TRBV5-1	-	-	TRBJ2-7	CASSMDSTSYEQYF	TGCGCCAGCAGCATGGACAGTACCTCCTACGAGCAGTACTTC
TRBV15	-	-	TRBJ2-7	CATSRERQYYEQYF	TGTGCCACCAGCAGAGAGAGACAGTACTACGAGCAGTACTTC